This T cell receptor (beta chain) emerged from a study of blood T cell repertoires in COVID-19 (dated by TCRdb to between 2020 and 2021). For context, the study as a whole: Samples covering the acute and convalescent phases of COVID-19 were provided by collaborators in the United States, Italy and Spain. The material from the prospective study consisted of cDNA or gDNA derived from T cells, B-cell-depleted T cells, or PBMCs. The samples were drawn from the first 160 participants of the ongoing ImmuneRACE study and from about 1,200 subjects provided by 6 global collaborators. The repertoires were released in a freely available public database intended as a resource for research on the immune response to SARS-CoV-2. The sample metadata nearly always contained a de-identified subject ID, COVID-19 status, age in years and sex. Where HLA class I and class II types were available, the types were taken from metadata supplied by the sample provider, not from assay-based typing. Subjects who had been exposed to COVID-19, were actively infected with it, or had recovered from it provided the deeply sampled blood TCRbeta repertoires that made up the dataset. The paper's findings and limits, for the study overall: The amount of clinical and demographic metadata varied by source and participant and was provided uncurated.

Trimming at the junction amounts to 3 bases on V and 5 bases on J, and the germline ends lie 4 bases apart. Counted from cysteine to phenylalanine, this CDR3 has 11 amino acids. Just CDR3 DNA is preserved here, 33 bases in frame from base 1. Details on this clone: The antigen it binds to is not known. No qualities accompany the bases; no much larger clone lies one base away.

Each collaborating institution followed its own protocols to collect whole blood in K2EDTA tubes. For TCRbeta analysis, collaborator samples were shipped as frozen whole blood, as isolated PBMCs, or as DNA extracted from either sample type. TCRbeta CDR3 regions were amplified from genomic DNA by means of the immunoSEQ Assay, a bias-controlled multiplex PCR. Turning to the authors' computational methods: Nucleated cell counts per sample were estimated from amplification of reference gene primers within the assay. Sequence reads were collapsed and filtered to measure the absolute abundance of every unique TCRbeta CDR3 rearrangement. For each sample, productive Simpson clonality was calculated as the square root of Simpson's diversity index across productive rearrangements. The immuneACCESS repertoire file appears here via TCRdb, limited to in-frame rearrangements. These files lack a portion of the clones; in checked studies, under half of the deficit traces to unresolved V genes, and the cause of the others is not known. V, J and clone size are taken as reported in that table, and D and trimming were inferred from the DNA itself. In this sample the table shows tens of thousands of clones, over 75% of which occur a single time. Approximately 12% of the sample is held by the ten biggest clonotypes.

Sequencing was done on a sample of peripheral blood. The clonotype was recovered from an elderly man with acute or convalescent COVID-19. The chain was built from TRBV12-3 or TRBV12-4 and TRBJ2-5; no confident D gene assignment can be made. The CDR3 in this case is CASSLRETQYF. The DNA sequence follows: TGTGCCAGCAGTTTGAGGGAGACCCAGTACTTC.